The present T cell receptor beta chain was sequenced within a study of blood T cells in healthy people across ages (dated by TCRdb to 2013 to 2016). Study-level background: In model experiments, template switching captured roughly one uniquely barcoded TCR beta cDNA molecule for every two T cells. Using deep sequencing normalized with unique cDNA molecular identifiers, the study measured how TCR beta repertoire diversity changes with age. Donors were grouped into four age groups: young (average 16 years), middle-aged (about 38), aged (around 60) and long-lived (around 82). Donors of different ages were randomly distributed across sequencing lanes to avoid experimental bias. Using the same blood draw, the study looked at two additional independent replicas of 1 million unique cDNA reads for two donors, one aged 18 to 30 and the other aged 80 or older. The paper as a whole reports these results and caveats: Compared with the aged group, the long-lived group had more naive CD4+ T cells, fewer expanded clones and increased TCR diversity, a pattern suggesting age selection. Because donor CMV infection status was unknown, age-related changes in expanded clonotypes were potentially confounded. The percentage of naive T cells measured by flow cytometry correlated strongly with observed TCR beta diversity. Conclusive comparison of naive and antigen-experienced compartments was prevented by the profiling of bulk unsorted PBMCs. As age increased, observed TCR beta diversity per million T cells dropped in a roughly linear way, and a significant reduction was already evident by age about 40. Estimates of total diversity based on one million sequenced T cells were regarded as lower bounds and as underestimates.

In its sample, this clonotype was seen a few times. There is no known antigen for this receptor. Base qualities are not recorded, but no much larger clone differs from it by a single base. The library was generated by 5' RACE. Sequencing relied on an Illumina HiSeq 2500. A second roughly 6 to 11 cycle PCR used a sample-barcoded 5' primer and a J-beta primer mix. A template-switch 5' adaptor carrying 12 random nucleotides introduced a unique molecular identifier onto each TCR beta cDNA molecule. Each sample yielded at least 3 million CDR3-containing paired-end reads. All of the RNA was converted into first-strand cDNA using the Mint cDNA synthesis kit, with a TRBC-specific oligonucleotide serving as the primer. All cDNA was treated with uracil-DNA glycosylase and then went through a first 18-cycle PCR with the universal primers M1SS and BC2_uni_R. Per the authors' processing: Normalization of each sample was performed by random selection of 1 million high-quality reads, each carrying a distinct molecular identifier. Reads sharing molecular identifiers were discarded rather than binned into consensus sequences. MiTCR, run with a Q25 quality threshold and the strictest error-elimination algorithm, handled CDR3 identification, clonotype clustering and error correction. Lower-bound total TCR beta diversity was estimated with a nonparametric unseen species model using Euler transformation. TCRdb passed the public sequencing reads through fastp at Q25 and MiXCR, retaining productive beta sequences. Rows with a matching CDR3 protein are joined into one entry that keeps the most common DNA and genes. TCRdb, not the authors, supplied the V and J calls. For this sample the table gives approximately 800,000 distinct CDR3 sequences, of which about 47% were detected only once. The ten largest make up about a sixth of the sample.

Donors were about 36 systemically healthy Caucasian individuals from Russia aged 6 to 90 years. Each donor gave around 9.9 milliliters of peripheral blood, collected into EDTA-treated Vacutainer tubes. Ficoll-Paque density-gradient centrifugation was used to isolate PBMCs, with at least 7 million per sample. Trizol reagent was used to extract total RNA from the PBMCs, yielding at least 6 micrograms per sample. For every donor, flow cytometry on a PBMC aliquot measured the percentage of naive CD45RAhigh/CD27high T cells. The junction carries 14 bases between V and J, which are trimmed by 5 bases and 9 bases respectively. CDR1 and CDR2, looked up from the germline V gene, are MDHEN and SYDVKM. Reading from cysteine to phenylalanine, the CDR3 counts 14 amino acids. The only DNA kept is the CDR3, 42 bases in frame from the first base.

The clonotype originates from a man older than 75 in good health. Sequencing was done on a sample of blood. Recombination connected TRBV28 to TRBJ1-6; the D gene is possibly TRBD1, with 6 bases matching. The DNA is TGTGCCAGCAGTGCTACAGGGTTTCGTTCACCCCTCCACTTT. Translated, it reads CASSATGFRSPLHF.